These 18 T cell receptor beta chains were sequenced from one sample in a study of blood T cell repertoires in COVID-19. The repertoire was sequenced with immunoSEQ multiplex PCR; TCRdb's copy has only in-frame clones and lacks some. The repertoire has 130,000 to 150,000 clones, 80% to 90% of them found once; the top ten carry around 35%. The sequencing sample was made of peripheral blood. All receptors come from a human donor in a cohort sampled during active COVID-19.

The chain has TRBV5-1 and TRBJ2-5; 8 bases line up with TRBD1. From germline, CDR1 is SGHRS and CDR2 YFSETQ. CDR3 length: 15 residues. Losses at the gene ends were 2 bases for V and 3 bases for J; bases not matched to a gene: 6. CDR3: CASSFGDRWKETQYF. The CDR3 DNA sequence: TGCGCCAGCAGCTTTGGGGACAGGTGGAAAGAGACCCAGTACTTC.

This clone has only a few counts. This CDR3 reads CASSYTDLQGSPEAFF. DNA of the CDR3: TGTGCCAGCAGTTACACCGACTTACAGGGGAGCCCTGAAGCTTTCTTT. The chain uses TRBV6-5 and TRBJ1-1; TRBD1 agrees at 7 bases. CDR3 length: 16 amino acids. V was clipped by 2 bases and J by 6 bases; unmatched bases: 12. Germline V CDR1 and CDR2: MNHEY, SVGAGI.

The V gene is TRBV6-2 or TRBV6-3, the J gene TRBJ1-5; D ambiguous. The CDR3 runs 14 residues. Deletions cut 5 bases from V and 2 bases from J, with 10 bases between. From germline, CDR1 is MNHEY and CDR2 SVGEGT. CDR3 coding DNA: TGTGCCAGCAGTCGAGGGAGTGGCAATCAGCCCCAGCATTTT. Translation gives CASSRGSGNQPQHF.

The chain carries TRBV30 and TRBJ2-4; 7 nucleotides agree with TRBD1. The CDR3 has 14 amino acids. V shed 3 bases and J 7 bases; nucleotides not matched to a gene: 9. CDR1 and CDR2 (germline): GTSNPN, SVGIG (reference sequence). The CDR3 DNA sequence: TGTGCCTGGAGACTGACAGGGTTGGGGAACATTCAGTACTTC. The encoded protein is CAWRLTGLGNIQYF.

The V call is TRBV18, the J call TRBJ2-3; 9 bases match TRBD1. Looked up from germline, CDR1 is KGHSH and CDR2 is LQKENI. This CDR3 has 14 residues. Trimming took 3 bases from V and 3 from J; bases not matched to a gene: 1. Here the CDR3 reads CASSPGQGTDTQYF. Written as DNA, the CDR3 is TGTGCCAGCTCACCGGGACAGGGAACAGATACGCAGTATTTT. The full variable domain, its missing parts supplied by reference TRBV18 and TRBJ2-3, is NAGVMQNPRHLVRRRGQEARLRCSPMKGHSHVYWYRQLPEEGLKFMVYLQKENIIDESGMPKERFSAEFPKEGPSILRIQQVVRGDSAAYFCASSPGQGTDTQYFGPGTRLTVL.

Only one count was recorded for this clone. CDR3 residues: CASSQPGSGNTIYF. CDR3 bases: TGCGCCAGCAGCCAACCGGGATCTGGAAACACCATATATTTT. The chain has TRBV4-1 and TRBJ1-3; D gene unclear. The CDR3 length is 14 residues. The V end lost 2 bases, the J end lost 1 base, and 6 bases lay between the germline ends. Germline lookup yields CDR1 MGHRA and CDR2 YSYEKL.

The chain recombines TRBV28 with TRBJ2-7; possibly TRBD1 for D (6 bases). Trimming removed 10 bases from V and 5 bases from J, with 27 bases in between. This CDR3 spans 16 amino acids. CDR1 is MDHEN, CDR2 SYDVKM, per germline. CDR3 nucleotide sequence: TGTGCCACCCCGCTGGGGGAAGGGGGTTGGTCTGACGAGCAGTACTTC. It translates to CATPLGEGGWSDEQYF.

As DNA, the CDR3 is TGTGCCAGCTCACGCGAAACTAGCGGGGGGACCCAGTACTTC. Translation gives CASSRETSGGTQYF. The chain has TRBV18 and TRBJ2-5, with 11 bases matching TRBD2. Trimming at V came to 4 bases and at J to 7 bases, leaving 5 bases not matched to a gene. This CDR3 has 14 residues. Per germline, CDR1 KGHSH and CDR2 LQKENI.

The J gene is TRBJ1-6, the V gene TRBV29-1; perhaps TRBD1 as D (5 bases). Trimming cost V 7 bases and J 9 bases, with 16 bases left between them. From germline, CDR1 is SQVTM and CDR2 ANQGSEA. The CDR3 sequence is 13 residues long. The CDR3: CSAWDGGGSPLHF. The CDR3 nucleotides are TGCAGCGCCTGGGACGGGGGAGGTTCACCCCTCCACTTT. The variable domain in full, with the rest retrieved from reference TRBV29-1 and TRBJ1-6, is SAVISQKPSRDICQRGTSLTIQCQVDSQVTMMFWYRQQPGQSLTLIATANQGSEATYESGFVIDKFPISRPNLTFSTLTVSNMSPEDSSIYLCSAWDGGGSPLHFGNGTRLTVT.

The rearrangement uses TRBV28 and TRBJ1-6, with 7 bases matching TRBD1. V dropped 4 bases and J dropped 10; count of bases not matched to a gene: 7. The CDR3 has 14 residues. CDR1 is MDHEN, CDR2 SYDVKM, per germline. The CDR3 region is CASSSQGSGSPLHF. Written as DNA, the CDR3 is TGTGCCAGCAGTTCACAGGGGAGCGGCTCACCCCTCCACTTT.

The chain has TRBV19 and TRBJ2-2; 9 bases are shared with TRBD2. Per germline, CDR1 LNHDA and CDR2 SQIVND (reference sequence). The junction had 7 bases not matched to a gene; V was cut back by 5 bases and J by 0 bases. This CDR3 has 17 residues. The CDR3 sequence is CASSEGSGGPNTGELFF. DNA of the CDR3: TGTGCCAGTAGTGAGGGTAGCGGGGGCCCGAACACCGGGGAGCTGTTTTTT. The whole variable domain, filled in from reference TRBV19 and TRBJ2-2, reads DGGITQSPKYLFRKEGQNVTLSCEQNLNHDAMYWYRQDPGQGLRLIYYSQIVNDFQKGDIAEGYSVSREKKESFPLTVTSAQKNPTAFYLCASSEGSGGPNTGELFFGEGSRLTVL.

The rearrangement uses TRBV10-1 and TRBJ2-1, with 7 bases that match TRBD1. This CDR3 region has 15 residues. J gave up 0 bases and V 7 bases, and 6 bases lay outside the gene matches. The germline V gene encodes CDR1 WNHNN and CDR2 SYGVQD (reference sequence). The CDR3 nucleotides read TGCGCCAGCAAGCAGACAGGGAGCTCCTACAATGAGCAGTTCTTC. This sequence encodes CASKQTGSSYNEQFF.

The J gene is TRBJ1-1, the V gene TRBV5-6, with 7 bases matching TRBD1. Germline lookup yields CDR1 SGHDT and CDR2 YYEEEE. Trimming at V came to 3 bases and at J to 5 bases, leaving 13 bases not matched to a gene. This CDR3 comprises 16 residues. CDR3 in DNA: TGTGCCAGCAGCTCCCCCCGACAGGGATGGGGAACTGAAGCTTTCTTT. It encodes CASSSPRQGWGTEAFF.

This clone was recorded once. This CDR3 reads CASSIAGSGDTQYF. The CDR3 nucleotides are TGTGCCAGTAGTATAGCGGGGTCGGGGGATACGCAGTATTTT. The rearrangement joins TRBV19 to TRBJ2-3, with D tentatively TRBD2 (5 bases). The CDR3 is 14 residues long. Germline loops: CDR1 LNHDA, CDR2 SQIVND (reference sequence). The V end lost 1 base, the J end lost 6 bases, and 11 bases lay between the germline ends.

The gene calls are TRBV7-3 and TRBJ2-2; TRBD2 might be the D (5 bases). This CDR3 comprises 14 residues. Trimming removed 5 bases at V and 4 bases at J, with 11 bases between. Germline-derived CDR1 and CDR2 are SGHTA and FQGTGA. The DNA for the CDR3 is TGTGCCAGCAGCGCGGGCTCGGGCACCGGGGAGCTGTTTTTT. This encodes CASSAGSGTGELFF.

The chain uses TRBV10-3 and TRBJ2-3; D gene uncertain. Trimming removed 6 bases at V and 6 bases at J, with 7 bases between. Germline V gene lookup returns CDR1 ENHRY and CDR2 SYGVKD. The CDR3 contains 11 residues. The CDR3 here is CAISTRDTQYF. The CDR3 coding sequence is TGTGCCATCAGCACGAGGGATACGCAGTATTTT.

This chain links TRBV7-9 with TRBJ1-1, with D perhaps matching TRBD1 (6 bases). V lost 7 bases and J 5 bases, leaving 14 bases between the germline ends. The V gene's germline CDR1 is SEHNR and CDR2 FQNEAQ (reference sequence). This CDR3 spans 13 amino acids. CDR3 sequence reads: CASITSRGTEAFF. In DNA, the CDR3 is TGTGCCAGCATCACCTCCAGGGGTACTGAAGCTTTCTTT.

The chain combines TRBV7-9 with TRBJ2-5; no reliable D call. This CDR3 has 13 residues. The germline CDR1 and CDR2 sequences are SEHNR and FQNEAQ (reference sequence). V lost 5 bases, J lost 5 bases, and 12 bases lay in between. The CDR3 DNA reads TGTGCCAGCAGCGACTCTGCCGGGGAGACCCAGTACTTC. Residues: CASSDSAGETQYF.